At least ten counts were recorded for the clone carrying this T cell receptor beta chain. A read error may explain this, as a much larger clone is one base away. This same CDR3 is encoded by further DNA sequences in the sample. MiXCR reprocessed the PCR reads for TCRdb. Of 15,000 to 20,000 clones detected, 25% to 30% appear once; the ten largest clones hold about 14%. The sample is drawn from a study of metastatic and nonmetastatic thyroid tumors. Study background: Where malignant and benign thyroid patients were concerned, repertoires were compared across blood and tumor or nodule tissue.

Not a single patient had been given any form of treatment at any point before undergoing thyroid surgery. CDR1 LGHDT and CDR2 YNNKEL come from the germline V gene (reference sequence). The CDR3 consists of 13 residues. The receptor comes from a female donor with papillary thyroid cancer or a benign thyroid nodule (not recorded which). Some clones in this sample may be carry-over from other donors' samples. Sequencing was done on a sample of tumor tissue. The J gene is TRBJ2-3, the V gene TRBV3-1, with D unclear. The CDR3 spells CASSQGETDTQYF. DNA of the CDR3: TGTGCCAGCAGCCAGGGTGAAACAGACACGCAGTATTTT.